Following are 29 T cell receptor beta chains from one sample sequenced in a study of monozygotic twins with inflammatory bowel disease. TCRdb reprocessed the 5' RACE reads and reports one entry per CDR3 protein, with no DNA. The specimen's table records approximately 330,000 distinct CDR3 sequences. Sequencing input: blood. The receptors originated from a human donor with ulcerative colitis or Crohn's disease, or a healthy co-twin of an affected twin (not recorded which).

The chain carries TRBV11-2 and TRBJ2-7; the TCRdb call, TRBD2, lacks DNA for checking. CDR1 is SGHAT, CDR2 FQNNGV, per germline. This CDR3 contains 15 residues. CDR3 in amino acids: CASSPERGGTYEQYF. Looking up the rest from reference TRBV11-2 and TRBJ2-7 gives the full variable domain: EAGVAQSPRYKIIEKRQSVAFWCNPISGHATLYWYQQILGQGPKLLIQFQNNGVVDDSQLPKDRFSAERLKGVDSTLKIQPAKLEDSAVYLCASSPERGGTYEQYFGPGTRLTVT.

This CDR3 reads CASSFMGETQYF. The chain has TRBV12-3 or TRBV12-4 and TRBJ2-5. This CDR3 spans 12 amino acids.

The V call is TRBV28, the J call TRBJ2-3. The length of the CDR3 is 13 residues. Germline V gives CDR1 MDHEN, CDR2 SYDVKM. CDR3 amino acids: CASSLPGKDTQYF. Full variable domain (remainder filled in from reference TRBV28 and TRBJ2-3): DVKVTQSSRYLVKRTGEKVFLECVQDMDHENMFWYRQDPGLGLRLIYFSYDVKMKEKGDIPEGYSVSREKKERFSLILESASTNQTSMYLCASSLPGKDTQYFGPGTRLTVL.

The chain's CDR3 is CASSFQTGNYGYTF. The genes are TRBV12-3 or TRBV12-4 and TRBJ1-2. This CDR3 region has 14 residues.

The rearrangement joins TRBV5-4 to TRBJ2-5; TCRdb's assignment of TRBD1 cannot be checked, as there is no DNA. Germline V CDR1 and CDR2: SGHNT, YYREEE (reference sequence). This CDR3 is 13 amino acids long. CDR3 protein: CASSLMGRETQYF. Full variable domain (outside the CDR3, taken from reference TRBV5-4 and TRBJ2-5): ETGVTQSPTHLIKTRGQQVTLRCSSQSGHNTVSWYQQALGQGPQFIFQYYREEENGRGNFPPRFSGLQFPNYSSELNVNALELDDSALYLCASSLMGRETQYFGPGTRLLVL.

V and J are TRBV7-2 and TRBJ2-3; TCRdb indicates TRBD1, and absent DNA this call remains unverified. Germline V gene data show CDR1 as SGHTA and CDR2 as FQGNSA. This CDR3 has 16 amino acids. Here the CDR3 reads CASSLARGGDRDTQYF. Based on the CDR3 plus reference TRBV7-2 and TRBJ2-3, the full variable domain is GAGVSQSPSNKVTEKGKDVELRCDPISGHTALYWYRQSLGQGLEFLIYFQGNSAPDKSGLPSDRFSAERTGGSVSTLTIQRTQQEDSAVYLCASSLARGGDRDTQYFGPGTRLTVL.

The chain combines TRBV7-7 with TRBJ2-2; TCRdb proposes TRBD1, but this gene call is untestable without DNA. Germline values: CDR1 SSHAT, CDR2 FNYEAQ (reference sequence). The length of the CDR3 is 16 residues. The CDR3 region is CASSRPPGGNTGELFF. Based on the CDR3 plus reference TRBV7-7 and TRBJ2-2, the full variable domain is GAGVSQSPRYKVTKRGQDVTLRCDPISSHATLYWYQQALGQGPEFLTYFNYEAQPDKSGLPSDRFSAERPEGSISTLTIQRTEQRDSAMYRCASSRPPGGNTGELFFGEGSRLTVL.

This chain connects TRBV30 to TRBJ1-4. Germline-derived CDR1 and CDR2 are GTSNPN and SVGIG (reference sequence). The CDR3 loop spans 12 amino acids. CDR3 residues: CAWSAANEKLFF.

The chain has TRBV25-1 and TRBJ2-2. The V gene's germline CDR1 is MGHDK and CDR2 SYGVNS. The CDR3 length is 13 residues. CDR3 in amino acids: CASSELTAGELFF.

This chain links TRBV24-1 with TRBJ2-1; TCRdb indicates TRBD1, and absent DNA this call remains unverified. CDR1 KGHDR and CDR2 SFDVKD come from the germline V gene. The CDR3 is 14 amino acids. CDR3 sequence reads: CATSDPTGNNEQFF.

The V and J genes are TRBV19 and TRBJ2-2; TCRdb's assignment of TRBD2 cannot be checked, as there is no DNA. The CDR3 sequence is 17 residues long. Germline V gene data show CDR1 as LNHDA and CDR2 as SQIVND (reference sequence). The chain's CDR3 is CASTTLAGGLSTGELFF.

The chain uses TRBV6-5 and TRBJ2-2; TCRdb's D call, TRBD2, is unchecked because there is no DNA. In germline, CDR1 is MNHEY, CDR2 SVGAGI. The CDR3 contains 17 residues. The CDR3 spells CASSYSTSGGITGELFF.

The rearrangement links TRBV20-1 to TRBJ2-1; no DNA is available, so the TRBD1 call from TCRdb remains unchecked. The CDR3 totals 16 residues. CDR1 DFQATT and CDR2 SNEGSKA come from the germline V gene (reference sequence). The CDR3 spells CSASIARGFGDNEQFF.

This rearrangement joins TRBV5-1 to TRBJ2-4; absent DNA, TCRdb's TRBD1 call cannot be checked. Per germline, CDR1 SGHRS and CDR2 YFSETQ. The CDR3 is made up of 16 amino acids. CDR3 sequence: CASSPGHELAKNIQYF.

This chain connects TRBV6-1 to TRBJ2-5; TCRdb's assignment of TRBD1 cannot be checked, as there is no DNA. This CDR3 spans 16 amino acids. Germline assignment: CDR1 MNHNS and CDR2 SASEGT. CDR3: CASRPGTEAYQETQYF.

V gene TRBV27 combines with J gene TRBJ2-5; with no DNA, the TCRdb D assignment of TRBD1 cannot be verified. Germline V gene data show CDR1 as MNHEY and CDR2 as SMNVEV (reference sequence). This CDR3 comprises 12 residues. The CDR3 reads CTSKDSQETQYF.

The rearrangement joins TRBV4-1 to TRBJ2-3; TCRdb's D gene call, TRBD1, goes unchecked for lack of DNA. Germline V lookup: CDR1 MGHRA, CDR2 YSYEKL. The CDR3 has 16 residues. The CDR3 sequence is CASSPGQVLGTDTQYF.

The chain carries TRBV5-5 and TRBJ2-5. Germline CDR1 reads SGHKS; CDR2 reads YYEKEE (reference sequence). This CDR3 contains 13 residues. The CDR3 protein is CASSVWQEETQYF.

The V call is TRBV5-1, the J call TRBJ2-1; TCRdb gives TRBD1 as the D gene, but with no DNA this cannot be confirmed. This CDR3 is 15 amino acids long. Germline CDR1 and CDR2: SGHRS and YFSETQ. This chain's CDR3 is CASSLGWQGNFKQFF.

This rearrangement joins TRBV7-8 to TRBJ2-3; no DNA is available, so the TRBD2 call from TCRdb remains unchecked. CDR3 size: 18 residues. Germline CDR1 reads SGHVS; CDR2 reads FQNEAQ. The CDR3 is CASSSTQLTSERTDTQYF.

This chain uses TRBV7-9 with TRBJ1-1; the TCRdb call, TRBD1, lacks DNA for checking. Germline lookup yields CDR1 SEHNR and CDR2 FQNEAQ (reference sequence). The CDR3 spans 13 residues. The CDR3 is CASGRQGYTEAFF. The full variable domain, completed using reference TRBV7-9 and TRBJ1-1, is DTGVSQNPRHKITKRGQNVTFRCDPISEHNRLYWYRQTLGQGPEFLTYFQNEAQLEKSRLLSDRFSAERPKGSFSTLEIQRTEQGDSAMYLCASGRQGYTEAFFGQGTRLTVV.

The chain recombines TRBV11-3 with TRBJ2-3; lacking DNA, the TRBD1 call made by TCRdb goes unchecked. Germline V gene lookup returns CDR1 SGHNT and CDR2 YENEEA. CDR3 size: 13 residues. The CDR3 loop reads CASSLTGSDTQYF.

The chain has TRBV20-1 and TRBJ2-3; the TRBD2 assignment by TCRdb is unverifiable without DNA. This CDR3 contains 17 residues. Germline V gene lookup returns CDR1 DFQATT and CDR2 SNEGSKA (reference sequence). The CDR3 protein is CSATPAKYGGVTDTQYF.

The J gene is TRBJ1-1, the V gene TRBV7-9; lacking DNA, the TRBD1 call made by TCRdb goes unchecked. From germline, CDR1 is SEHNR and CDR2 FQNEAQ (reference sequence). This CDR3 comprises 15 residues. The CDR3 spells CASSLAQGIRTEAFF.

The chain couples TRBV30 to TRBJ1-2; with no DNA, the TCRdb D assignment of TRBD1 cannot be verified. The CDR3 has 13 residues. Germline assignment: CDR1 GTSNPN and CDR2 SVGIG (reference sequence). CDR3 residues: CAWSRQGAYGYTF.

CDR3 loop: CAISGAPQDTQYF. This chain uses TRBV10-3 with TRBJ2-3. The CDR3 consists of 13 residues. Germline V CDR1 and CDR2: ENHRY, SYGVKD.

The chain uses TRBV6-2 or TRBV6-3 and TRBJ2-1. Germline-derived CDR1 and CDR2 are MNHEY and SVGEGT. The CDR3 is 13 amino acids. CDR3 region: CASSSWTYNEQFF.

This rearrangement joins TRBV25-1 to TRBJ2-1; TCRdb proposes TRBD2, but this gene call is untestable without DNA. The CDR3 spans 18 residues. Germline-derived CDR1 and CDR2 are MGHDK and SYGVNS. CDR3 sequence: CASSESLAGVGSYNEQFF.

The chain is built from TRBV5-1 and TRBJ1-2. The CDR3 has 13 residues. Germline loops: CDR1 SGHRS, CDR2 YFSETQ. CDR3 residues: CASSLGASYGYTF.